A single sample gave rise to the 15 T cell receptor beta chains below, sequenced in a study of beta chain features in type 1 diabetes. Sequencing targeted expressed TCRB transcripts, as all isolated RNA had been reverse transcribed. Repertoires were generated with immunoSEQ multiplex PCR, while TCRdb's copy carries only in-frame clones and drops some. The table has some 150,000 clones, approximately 12% seen once. The specimen was central memory CD4+ T cells from blood. These receptors all come from a man younger than 35 in good health.

This clone showed up many times. The same CDR3 also results from other DNA sequences found in this sample. J is TRBJ2-6 and V is TRBV29-1, with 7 nucleotides matching TRBD2. Germline CDR1 is SQVTM and CDR2 is ANQGSEA. V trimming: 5 bases; J trimming: 0 bases; junction bases outside the gene matches: 4. The CDR3 loop spans 15 amino acids. The CDR3 spells CSVPAGRSGANVLTF. CDR3 nucleotides: TGCAGCGTTCCAGCGGGACGCTCTGGGGCCAACGTCCTGACTTTC.

This clone has more than one count but fewer than ten. The chain couples TRBV9 to TRBJ2-1; no reliable D call. The CDR3 sequence is 15 residues long. The germline gives CDR1 SGDLS, CDR2 YYNGEE. V was shortened by 2 bases and J by 4 bases, with 13 bases between the two germline ends. DNA of the CDR3: TGTGCCAGCAGCGTTACAGTGGGGTCTTACAATGAGCAGTTCTTC. Translated, it gives CASSVTVGSYNEQFF. The whole variable domain, filled in from reference TRBV9 and TRBJ2-1, reads DSGVTQTPKHLITATGQRVTLRCSPRSGDLSVYWYQQSLDQGLQFLIQYYNGEERAKGNILERFSAQQFPDLHSELNLSSLELGDSALYFCASSVTVGSYNEQFFGPGTRLTVL.

The chain joins TRBV7-2 to TRBJ2-4, with 13 nucleotides matching TRBD2. The CDR3 sequence is 18 residues long. CDR1 is SGHTA and CDR2 is FQGNSA in the germline V gene. Trimming took 5 bases from V and 0 from J; bases not matched to a gene: 7. The CDR3 here is CASSPRTSGGTAKNIQYF. The DNA for the CDR3 is TGTGCCAGCAGCCCCCGGACTAGCGGGGGAACAGCCAAAAACATTCAGTACTTC.

The rearrangement links TRBV27 to TRBJ2-3; D gene uncertain. V was clipped by 3 bases and J by 0 bases, with 10 bases between them. CDR3 length: 15 amino acids. CDR1 and CDR2 (germline): MNHEY, SMNVEV (reference sequence). The CDR3 DNA reads as TGTGCCAGCAGTTTTTCCCAACCTAGCACAGATACGCAGTATTTT. Translation gives CASSFSQPSTDTQYF.

J is TRBJ2-7 and V is TRBV4-1; 9 bases line up with TRBD1. The CDR3 loop spans 15 amino acids. J was trimmed by 5 bases and V by 2 bases; bases with no gene match: 7. Germline loops: CDR1 MGHRA, CDR2 YSYEKL. In nucleotides, the CDR3 is TGCGCCAGCAGCCAAATGCCGGGACAGGGTGACGAGCAGTACTTC. This translates into CASSQMPGQGDEQYF.

This chain joins TRBV30 and TRBJ1-3; the D gene is possibly TRBD1 (5 bases). The CDR3 is made up of 14 amino acids. Germline CDR1 reads GTSNPN; CDR2 reads SVGIG (reference sequence). V was pared by 3 bases and J by 3 bases, with 12 bases between. CDR3 in DNA: TGTGCCTGGAGGCTCAACGGGGGTGGAAACACCATATATTTT. This codes for CAWRLNGGGNTIYF.

This clone was detected only a few times. The V and J genes are TRBV29-1 and TRBJ2-2, with a weak D call TRBD1 (5 bases). V gave up 4 bases and J gave up 0 bases, with 12 bases separating them. The CDR3 contains 15 residues. The germline CDR1 and CDR2 sequences are SQVTM and ANQGSEA. The DNA of the CDR3 is TGCAGCGTTGTCGGACAAAGTACGAACACCGGGGAGCTGTTTTTT. The encoded protein is CSVVGQSTNTGELFF.

This clone was seen only a few times. The chain couples TRBV27 to TRBJ1-6; D call uncertain. CDR1 and CDR2 from the germline V gene are MNHEY and SMNVEV (reference sequence). V lost 6 bases and J lost 6, with 6 bases in between. The CDR3 length is 12 residues. The DNA for the CDR3 is TGTGCCAGCAGAATTAGTAATTCACCCCTCCACTTT. This sequence encodes CASRISNSPLHF.

This clone was detected ten times or more. The genes are TRBV11-2 and TRBJ2-7, with D uncertain. CDR3 length equals 15 residues. Trimming stripped 5 bases from V and 3 bases from J, with 17 bases between. Germline V CDR1 and CDR2: SGHAT, FQNNGV. The CDR3: CASSPAAATVYEQYF. The CDR3 DNA sequence: TGTGCCAGCAGCCCGGCGGCCGCGACTGTCTACGAGCAGTACTTC. The full variable domain, rest sourced from reference TRBV11-2 and TRBJ2-7, is EAGVAQSPRYKIIEKRQSVAFWCNPISGHATLYWYQQILGQGPKLLIQFQNNGVVDDSQLPKDRFSAERLKGVDSTLKIQPAKLEDSAVYLCASSPAAATVYEQYFGPGTRLTVT.

This chain connects TRBV7-8 to TRBJ2-3; D uncertain. CDR1 is SGHVS and CDR2 is FQNEAQ in the germline V gene. V was trimmed by 7 bases and J by 1 base, leaving 15 bases between them. CDR3 length: 15 residues. CDR3 protein: CASTKSNLGTDTQYF. In DNA, the CDR3 is TGTGCCAGCACTAAAAGCAACCTCGGCACAGATACGCAGTATTTT.

The chain is built from TRBV10-3 and TRBJ2-2, with 8 positions matching TRBD1. V shed 6 bases, J shed 4 bases, and the junction held 4 bases outside the gene matches. This CDR3 has 14 residues. Germline CDR1 reads ENHRY; CDR2 reads SYGVKD. CDR3 protein: CAIRETGATGELFF. The CDR3 coding sequence is TGTGCCATCAGAGAGACAGGGGCCACCGGGGAGCTGTTTTTT.

CDR3 DNA: TGTGCCAGCAGCCAGGGAGGGATATGGGCCGACGAGCAGTACTTC. This translates into CASSQGGIWADEQYF. This chain joins TRBV14 and TRBJ2-7; 7 nucleotides agree with TRBD2. The germline gives CDR1 SGHDN, CDR2 FVKESK. This CDR3 has 15 amino acids. Germline trimming cut 3 bases from V and 5 bases from J; bases unmatched to any gene: 10.

The gene calls are TRBV4-3 and TRBJ1-4, with D unresolved. This CDR3 has 14 residues. Germline lookup yields CDR1 LGHNA and CDR2 YSLEER. Trimming stripped 5 bases from V and 7 bases from J, with 14 bases between. The CDR3 is CASSLTGRVEKLFF. CDR3 DNA sequence: TGCGCCAGCAGCTTGACCGGGCGGGTTGAAAAACTGTTTTTT.

A remark on this clone: The sample has other DNA sequences that encode this CDR3 too. V gene TRBV25-1 combines with J gene TRBJ1-1; tentative D call: TRBD1 (5 bases). The length of the CDR3 is 13 residues. Trimming left V 2 bases short and J 5 bases short, with 9 bases between. Germline V gene sequence: CDR1 MGHDK, CDR2 SYGVNS. As DNA, the CDR3 is TGTGCCAGCAGTGAAGGGGGAAGGACTGAAGCTTTCTTT. This translates into CASSEGGRTEAFF.

This chain links TRBV5-1 with TRBJ1-2, with 9 nucleotides matching TRBD1. Trimming removed 0 bases from V and 7 bases from J; junction bases left unmatched: 4. Germline V gives CDR1 SGHRS, CDR2 YFSETQ. The CDR3 covers 14 residues. CDR3 sequence (DNA): TGCGCCAGCAGCTTGGTACAGGGGGCAAGTGGCTACACCTTC. Amino acids: CASSLVQGASGYTF.